The 16 T cell receptor beta chains below come from one sample, sequenced in a study of blood T cell repertoires in COVID-19. Sequencing was performed with immunoSEQ multiplex PCR; in TCRdb, only in-frame clones are kept and a portion is missing. Of around 500,000 clones listed, around 85% are singletons. Sequencing was performed on PBMCs or T cells enriched from blood (not recorded which). The receptor source for this set is a woman aged 60 to 75 who had recovered from COVID-19.

The chain has TRBV24-1 and TRBJ2-1; possible D gene TRBD1, 6 bases. The CDR3 length is 13 residues. V shed 5 bases and J shed 10 bases, with 14 bases lying between them. The germline V gene encodes CDR1 KGHDR and CDR2 SFDVKD. CDR3 DNA sequence: TGTGCCACCAGTGCCCCCGGGACACAGGAGCAGTTCTTC. Translated: CATSAPGTQEQFF.

This chain joins TRBV19 and TRBJ2-7; 8 positions agree with TRBD1. Per the germline V gene, CDR1 is LNHDA and CDR2 is SQIVND (reference sequence). Germline trimming cut 5 bases from V and 3 bases from J; bases unmatched to any gene: 6. The CDR3 consists of 14 residues. This chain's CDR3 is CASSVGQGGYEQYF. CDR3 nucleotide sequence: TGTGCCAGTAGTGTCGGACAGGGTGGCTACGAGCAGTACTTC.

J is TRBJ1-5 and V is TRBV2; D ambiguous. Trimming removed 2 bases at V and 4 bases at J, with 12 bases between. The CDR3 runs 15 residues. Per germline, CDR1 SNHLY and CDR2 FYNNEI. Here the CDR3 DNA reads TGTGCCAGCAGTGAATGGGGAGTTGGGAATCAGCCCCAGCATTTT. It specifies CASSEWGVGNQPQHF.

In its sample, this clone was seen once. The V and J genes are TRBV3-1 (or the pseudogene TRBV3-2) and TRBJ1-3; 11 bases are a match to TRBD1. The ends lost 5 bases at V and 2 bases at J; junction bases unmatched: 2. Per the germline V gene, CDR1 is LGHDT and CDR2 is YNNKEL (reference sequence). This CDR3 is 15 amino acids long. CDR3 amino acids: CASSAGQGAGNTIYF. The CDR3 DNA follows: TGTGCCAGCAGCGCGGGACAGGGGGCTGGAAACACCATATATTTT.

The chain recombines TRBV2 with TRBJ2-5; 9 nucleotides align to TRBD2. The CDR3 is 14 residues long. V lost 4 bases, J lost 5 bases, and 5 bases stayed unmatched. CDR1 and CDR2 from the germline V gene are SNHLY and FYNNEI. The CDR3 region has the DNA TGTGCCAGCAGTGTATCCGGGACTAGCGAGACCCAGTACTTC. Residues: CASSVSGTSETQYF.

This chain connects TRBV11-2 to TRBJ1-1; 8 nucleotides agree with TRBD1. The CDR3 contains 13 residues. V gave up 4 bases and J gave up 10 bases; unmatched junction bases: 8. Germline CDR1 is SGHAT and CDR2 is FQNNGV. The CDR3 DNA follows: TGTGCCAGCAGCTCCAATCAGGGGGCGGGAGCTTTCTTT. Its translation: CASSSNQGAGAFF.

The rearrangement joins TRBV5-1 to TRBJ1-1, with 9 bases identical to TRBD1. The CDR3 spans 15 residues. Germline V gene sequence: CDR1 SGHRS, CDR2 YFSETQ. With 2 bases clipped from V and 5 bases from J, the junction kept 7 bases outside the gene matches. The chain's CDR3 is CASSFDRTGETEAFF. The CDR3, as DNA: TGCGCCAGCAGCTTCGATCGGACAGGGGAAACTGAAGCTTTCTTT.

V gene TRBV27 combines with J gene TRBJ1-1; D perhaps matches TRBD1 (6 bases). Between the trimmed V and J ends, which lost 2 bases and 5 bases, there was a span of 18 bases. CDR3 length: 16 residues. Looked up from germline, CDR1 is MNHEY and CDR2 is SMNVEV (reference sequence). DNA of the CDR3: TGTGCCAGCAGTTTACAAGCGGGACACCCGGCGACTGAAGCTTTCTTT. Its protein is CASSLQAGHPATEAFF.

V and J are TRBV27 and TRBJ2-3, with no clear D. This CDR3 contains 11 residues. With 3 bases removed from V and 7 bases from J, the gap between germline ends came to 5 bases. CDR1 is MNHEY, CDR2 SMNVEV, per germline (reference sequence). The CDR3 nucleotides are TGTGCCAGCAGTTTGCGGAATACGCAGTATTTT. Its protein product is CASSLRNTQYF.

This clone was recorded only once. This rearrangement joins TRBV5-6 to TRBJ2-7; 12 nucleotides align to TRBD1. The CDR3 contains 16 residues. Germline values: CDR1 SGHDT, CDR2 YYEEEE. The V and J ends lost 0 bases and 5 bases, in that order; junction bases with no gene match: 6. The CDR3 DNA follows: TGTGCCAGCAGCTTGGCCGGGACAGGGGGCTACCACGAGCAGTACTTC. Protein: CASSLAGTGGYHEQYF.

The chain has TRBV21-1 and TRBJ1-1. TRBV21-1 is described as a pseudogene. This CDR3 is built from 14 residues. The DNA of the CDR3 is TGTGCCAGCAGCACCTCTCGAAGTAGCACTGAAGCTTTCTTT. Its translation: CASSTSRSSTEAFF.

V gene TRBV11-3 combines with J gene TRBJ2-1; 8 bases match TRBD2. This CDR3 is built from 15 residues. Germline CDR1 and CDR2: SGHNT and YENEEA. Unmatched junction bases numbered 9, after V lost 5 bases and J lost 6 bases. The CDR3 loop reads CASSPVLAGFNEQFF. The CDR3 DNA reads TGTGCCAGCAGCCCGGTGTTAGCGGGGTTCAATGAGCAGTTCTTC.

As DNA, the CDR3 is TGTGCCAGCAGCGTAGTAGGGAGCAACACTGAAGCTTTCTTT. This translates into CASSVVGSNTEAFF. The rearrangement uses TRBV9 and TRBJ1-1; no clear D gene. V was cut by 0 bases and J by 2 bases, with 8 bases left in between. The CDR3 runs to 14 residues. CDR1 and CDR2 from the germline V gene are SGDLS and YYNGEE.

This sequence joins TRBV3-1 (or the pseudogene TRBV3-2) and TRBJ2-2, with 13 nucleotides matching TRBD2. V lost 3 bases to trimming and J lost 9 bases; unmatched junction nucleotides: 4. The CDR3 length is 15 residues. Germline V gene data show CDR1 as LGHDT and CDR2 as YNNKEL (reference sequence). The CDR3 sequence is CASSQGTSGARELFF. CDR3 nucleotide sequence: TGTGCCAGCAGCCAGGGGACTAGCGGGGCCCGGGAGCTGTTTTTT.

This sequence joins TRBV2 and TRBJ1-5; 10 bases line up with TRBD1. After removal of 0 bases from V and 6 bases from J, the junction contained 5 bases not matched to a gene. The CDR3 is made up of 16 amino acids. Germline loops: CDR1 SNHLY, CDR2 FYNNEI. The CDR3 here is CASSEASDRGRQPQHF. For the CDR3, the DNA is TGTGCCAGCAGTGAAGCTTCCGACAGGGGGCGTCAGCCCCAGCATTTT.

The rearrangement joins TRBV21-1 to TRBJ1-5; TRBD1 was called by the table and not checked on the DNA. TRBV21-1 is marked as a pseudogene. The CDR3 covers 16 residues. This chain's CDR3 is CASSKDQGRPQEPQHF. DNA for the CDR3: TGTGCCAGCAGCAAAGACCAGGGCCGACCTCAGGAGCCCCAGCATTTT.